This T cell receptor (beta chain) was recovered during a study of shared clonotypes between healthy human individuals. Study results and caveats: The low donor count limited represented genetic and exposure-history diversity.

Division of CD4+ cells produced a CD45RA+ naive subset and a CD45RA-negative memory subset. To note about this clone: Its specificity is unknown.

TCRdb keeps only in-frame clones here, not all; method: immunoSEQ multiplex PCR. Of 2 million to 2.5 million clones listed, approximately 96% are singletons. The CDR3 is made up of 14 amino acids. V gave up 1 base and J gave up 4 bases, with 9 bases separating them. CDR1 is SGHVS and CDR2 is FQNEAQ in the germline V gene. The sequenced material came from naive CD4+ T cells sorted from blood. This sample's subset: CD45RA+ positively selected. This TCR was recovered from a man younger than 35 in good health. This rearrangement joins TRBV7-8 to TRBJ2-3, with D maybe TRBD2 (6 bases). CDR3 region: CASSLGGVPDTQYF. CDR3 DNA sequence: TGTGCCAGCAGCTTAGGGGGGGTCCCAGATACGCAGTATTTT.